This TCR beta chain was captured in a study of blood T cell repertoires in COVID-19 (dated by TCRdb to the early 2020s). Broadly, across the study: The collaborator samples originated in the United States, Italy and Spain and spanned the acute and convalescent phases of COVID-19. The material from the prospective study consisted of cDNA or gDNA derived from T cells, B-cell-depleted T cells, or PBMCs. The dataset comprised deeply sampled blood TCRbeta repertoires from subjects exposed to, actively infected with, or recovered from COVID-19. The repertoires were made available in a free public database intended to serve as a resource for research on the immune response to SARS-CoV-2. Samples came from the ongoing ImmuneRACE study (first 160 participants) plus 1,254 subjects from 6 global collaborators. The sample metadata nearly always contained a de-identified subject ID, COVID-19 status, age in years and sex. HLA class I and class II types, where available, came from metadata supplied by the sample provider rather than from assay-based typing.

TCRbeta CDR3 regions were amplified from genomic DNA by means of the immunoSEQ Assay, a bias-controlled multiplex PCR. Under the source paper's analysis protocol: The number of nucleated cells in each sample was estimated from the amplification of reference gene primers within the assay. To quantify the absolute abundance of each unique TCRbeta CDR3 rearrangement, sequence reads were collapsed and filtered. Productive Simpson clonality was computed per sample as the square root of Simpson's diversity index over productive rearrangements. As stored in TCRdb, this immuneACCESS dataset retains in-frame rearrangements with V and J assigned. A fraction of the clones does not appear; measured against another copy, unresolved V genes explain less than half of the discrepancy, and the remainder lacks a known reason. V and J calls and clone size come straight from that table; D and trimming were deduced from the DNA. Across this sample there are 470,000 or so clones, with around 85% seen only once. The ten largest make up 3.2% of the sample.

The cysteine opens and the phenylalanine closes a CDR3 of 16 amino acids. Only the CDR3 DNA stays, 48 bases, in frame from base 1. Relative to germline, V is missing 5 bases and J is missing 6 bases, with 10 bases of the junction outside any gene match. Taken from the germline V gene, the CDR1 and CDR2 loops are MDHEN and SYDVKM. Concerning this clone itself: Its binding antigen is unknown. Base qualities are not provided; no much larger clone lies one nucleotide away.

Study-wide findings and limitations: Clinical and demographic metadata were provided uncurated, with the amount varying by source and participant.

Collaborating institutions collected whole blood in K2EDTA tubes following their own protocols. For TCRbeta analysis, collaborators shipped samples as frozen whole blood, isolated PBMCs, or DNA extracted from either of those sample types. Input material: peripheral blood. The V gene is TRBV28 and the J gene is TRBJ2-1; 10 of the junction bases match TRBD2. The receptor comes from a human donor in a cohort sampled during active COVID-19. The base sequence is TGTGCCAGCAGTCCCAGCTCCAGCGGGAGGGCCAATGAGCAGTTCTTC. It specifies CASSPSSSGRANEQFF.